These 30 T cell receptor beta chains originate from one sample sequenced in a study of cytomegalovirus exposure and HLA in healthy donors (dated by TCRdb to about 2017). Preparation of the library involved the immunoSEQ multiplex PCR assay. TCRdb carries this immuneACCESS record with in-frame sequences only. Its versions omit some clonotypes, under half of them owing to an unresolved V gene in the studies checked, with the rest unexplained. This sample comprises about 73,000 clones, 80% to 90% of them detected only once. The leading ten clones occupy 3.5% to 4% of the sample. Material for sequencing was PBMCs. These receptors were collected from a woman aged 18-29 years in good health and CMV-seropositive.

This clone was picked up one time. The genes are TRBV9 and TRBJ2-5, with 9 bases identical to TRBD2. Per the germline V gene, CDR1 is SGDLS and CDR2 is YYNGEE. This CDR3 has 14 residues. The trim removed 9 bases at V and 1 base at J, leaving 7 bases unmatched. The CDR3 loop is CANPRGGAQETQYF. The CDR3 DNA reads TGTGCCAACCCGCGGGGGGGGGCCCAAGAGACCCAGTACTTC.

This chain connects TRBV19 to TRBJ1-2; D gene uncertain. The CDR3 loop spans 13 amino acids. Germline values: CDR1 LNHDA, CDR2 SQIVND (reference sequence). Trimming stripped 5 bases from V and 1 base from J, with 8 bases between. The CDR3 region is CASSLSVNYGYTF. CDR3 nucleotide sequence: TGTGCCAGTAGTCTCTCCGTTAACTATGGCTACACCTTC.

The CDR3 region has the DNA TGCGCCAGCAGCCCGGGCTCACTAGCGGGGGTGAAAGAGACCCAGTACTTC. Encoded protein: CASSPGSLAGVKETQYF. The chain joins TRBV5-1 to TRBJ2-5, with TRBD2 matching over 11 bases. Per germline, CDR1 SGHRS and CDR2 YFSETQ. Trimming at V came to 4 bases and at J to 3 bases, leaving 11 bases not matched to a gene. The CDR3 has 17 amino acids.

The chain has TRBV5-1 and TRBJ1-1, with 7 bases that match TRBD1. Germline CDR1 is SGHRS and CDR2 is YFSETQ. J lost 5 bases, V lost 3 bases, and 7 bases had no gene match. This CDR3 region has 14 residues. CDR3: CASSWEQGRTEAFF. The CDR3 DNA follows: TGCGCCAGCAGCTGGGAACAGGGGAGGACTGAAGCTTTCTTT.

This chain's CDR3 is CASSVLNEQFF. CDR3 nucleotides: TGTGCCAGCAGCGTACTGAATGAGCAGTTCTTC. The V and J genes are TRBV5-4 and TRBJ2-1; D remains ambiguous. From germline, CDR1 is SGHNT and CDR2 YYREEE (reference sequence). Trimming removed 4 bases from V and 7 bases from J, with 6 bases in between. This CDR3 region has 11 residues.

The chain links TRBV7-9 to TRBJ2-3; D perhaps matches TRBD2 (6 bases). There are 14 residues in the CDR3. Trimming removed 5 bases from V and 6 bases from J, with 15 bases in between. Germline V gene lookup returns CDR1 SEHNR and CDR2 FQNEAQ (reference sequence). This CDR3 reads CASSRRDSPDTQYF. The DNA of the CDR3 is TGTGCCAGCAGCCGACGGGACTCACCTGATACGCAGTATTTT.

This sequence joins TRBV5-5 and TRBJ1-5, with 7 nucleotides matching TRBD1. The J segment lost 4 bases and the V segment lost 0 bases, leaving 4 bases of the junction unmatched. CDR1 and CDR2 from the germline V gene are SGHKS and YYEKEE (reference sequence). This CDR3 region has 15 residues. The CDR3 DNA reads as TGTGCCAGCAGCTTGGTTGGGACAGTTAATCAGCCCCAGCATTTT. Amino acid sequence: CASSLVGTVNQPQHF.

The chain recombines TRBV2 with TRBJ1-4; no clear D gene. CDR1 is SNHLY, CDR2 FYNNEI, per germline. The CDR3 length is 13 residues. V lost 4 bases and J lost 4, with 7 bases in between. The CDR3 DNA sequence: TGTGCCAGCAGTGTGTTTAATAATGAAAAACTGTTTTTT. Amino acids: CASSVFNNEKLFF.

The V call is TRBV18, the J call TRBJ2-2, with 13 bases lining up with TRBD2. In germline, CDR1 is KGHSH, CDR2 LQKENI. The CDR3 spans 19 residues. The trim removed 1 base at V and 0 bases at J, leaving 5 bases unmatched. The CDR3 is CASSPLSTSGGPNTGELFF. CDR3 sequence (DNA): TGTGCCAGCTCACCACTCTCGACTAGCGGGGGGCCGAACACCGGGGAGCTGTTTTTT.

The rearrangement links TRBV2 to TRBJ2-3; TRBD1 aligns across 8 bases. The CDR3 runs 14 residues. Losses at the gene ends were 10 bases for V and 5 bases for J; bases not matched to a gene: 11. From germline, CDR1 is SNHLY and CDR2 FYNNEI. DNA of the CDR3: TGTGCCATAACCGACAGGGGCGCAGGAGATACGCAGTATTTT. It specifies CAITDRGAGDTQYF.

The V and J genes are TRBV14 and TRBJ2-1; TRBD2 might be the D (8 bases). The V end was cut by 8 bases, the J end by 7 bases, with 18 bases between. CDR1 is SGHDN, CDR2 FVKESK, per germline. The CDR3 covers 14 residues. The CDR3 DNA follows: TGTGCCAGCGGAAGACAGGGCGGGGGGAATGAGCAGTTCTTC. It yields the protein CASGRQGGGNEQFF.

The gene calls are TRBV7-9 and TRBJ2-7; D may be TRBD2 (5 bases). The CDR3 runs 17 residues. The V and J ends lost 1 base and 1 base respectively, with 17 bases between them. CDR1 and CDR2 from the germline V gene are SEHNR and FQNEAQ (reference sequence). CDR3 bases: TGTGCCAGCAGCTTAGTCATTTCCCCGGGGAGTTCCTACGAGCAGTACTTC. Its translation is CASSLVISPGSSYEQYF.

The chain couples TRBV18 to TRBJ1-1; TRBD1 agrees at 10 bases. The CDR3 covers 19 residues. The J segment lost 1 base and the V segment lost 3 bases, leaving 14 bases of the junction unmatched. The germline V gene encodes CDR1 KGHSH and CDR2 LQKENI. The CDR3 DNA is TGTGCCAGCTCACCCAAGGAGACAGGGGGCCCAACGACGAACACTGAAGCTTTCTTT. Amino acids: CASSPKETGGPTTNTEAFF.

V usage is TRBV20-1 and J usage is TRBJ2-7, with D uncertain. Germline V gene lookup returns CDR1 DFQATT and CDR2 SNEGSKA (reference sequence). V was trimmed by 7 bases and J by 0 bases, leaving 7 bases between them. This CDR3 is 11 amino acids long. CDR3 protein: CSGGLSYEQYF. The DNA for the CDR3 is TGCAGTGGTGGGCTCTCCTACGAGCAGTACTTC.

The gene calls are TRBV19 and TRBJ2-7; a possible D gene is TRBD1 (5 bases). There are 16 residues in the CDR3. Germline V lookup: CDR1 LNHDA, CDR2 SQIVND (reference sequence). Deletions cut 6 bases from V and 3 bases from J, with 21 bases between. The CDR3 DNA reads as TGTGCCAGTAGAAAAGACCAGGGAAGTGGTGGCTACGAGCAGTACTTC. It specifies CASRKDQGSGGYEQYF.

This clone has a handful of counts. The chain is built from TRBV7-9 and TRBJ2-2; possible D gene TRBD1, 5 bases. V gave up 5 bases and J gave up 9 bases, with 10 bases separating them. The CDR3 has 12 amino acids. Germline CDR1 reads SEHNR; CDR2 reads FQNEAQ (reference sequence). CDR3 sequence: CASSTGGWELFF. CDR3 sequence (DNA): TGTGCCAGCAGCACAGGCGGATGGGAGCTGTTTTTT.

The CDR3 loop reads CASSRTGGSEGKLFF. CDR3 nucleotide sequence: TGTGCCAGCAGCCGTACAGGGGGATCCGAAGGAAAACTGTTTTTT. The V call is TRBV4-2, the J call TRBJ1-4, with 8 nucleotides matching TRBD1. CDR1 is LGHNA, CDR2 YNFKEQ, per germline. The CDR3 runs 15 residues. With V trimmed by 4 bases and J by 10 bases, 11 bases remained unmatched.

The chain employs TRBV19 and TRBJ2-2, with D possibly matching TRBD1 (5 bases). Germline CDR1 and CDR2: LNHDA and SQIVND (reference sequence). Trimming removed 3 bases at V and 3 bases at J, with 8 bases between. The CDR3 consists of 14 residues. The CDR3 DNA sequence: TGTGCCAGTAGTATGGCAGGGCACACCGGGGAGCTGTTTTTT. It is translated as CASSMAGHTGELFF.

This chain links TRBV13 with TRBJ2-7, with 9 bases identical to TRBD2. Germline-derived CDR1 and CDR2 are PRHDT and FYEKMQ (reference sequence). The CDR3 is made up of 14 amino acids. Losses at the gene ends were 5 bases for V and 7 bases for J; bases not matched to a gene: 9. The CDR3 bases are TGTGCCAGCAGCACCTTGACTAGCGGTGGTGAGCAGTACTTC. It yields the protein CASSTLTSGGEQYF.

The V call is TRBV7-2, the J call TRBJ1-2, with TRBD1 matching over 9 bases. CDR1 is SGHTA, CDR2 FQGNSA, per germline. With V trimmed by 3 bases and J by 2 bases, 1 base remained unmatched. The length of the CDR3 is 14 residues. In DNA form, the CDR3 reads TGTGCCAGCAGCTTGACAGGGGGAAACTATGGCTACACCTTC. Its translation is CASSLTGGNYGYTF.

This chain connects TRBV27 to TRBJ2-1; 13 nucleotides line up with TRBD2. The germline CDR1 and CDR2 sequences are MNHEY and SMNVEV (reference sequence). After removal of 9 bases from V and 5 bases from J, the junction contained 7 bases not matched to a gene. The CDR3 contains 15 residues. The CDR3 loop reads CASRLGLAGNNEQFF. DNA for the CDR3: TGTGCCAGTCGGCTGGGACTAGCGGGGAACAATGAGCAGTTCTTC.

This clone was counted a single time. The rearrangement uses TRBV5-5 and TRBJ1-1; 7 nucleotides match TRBD1. J lost 1 base, V lost 0 bases, and 3 bases had no gene match. The CDR3 length is 15 residues. The germline V gene has CDR1 SGHKS and CDR2 YYEKEE (reference sequence). CDR3 coding DNA: TGTGCCAGCAGCTTGGAGGGACAGTCGAACACTGAAGCTTTCTTT. It yields the protein CASSLEGQSNTEAFF.

This sequence joins TRBV2 and TRBJ2-7, with 9 positions matching TRBD2. The CDR3 is made up of 15 amino acids. The germline V gene has CDR1 SNHLY and CDR2 FYNNEI. J lost 1 base, V lost 5 bases, and 6 bases had no gene match. Here the CDR3 DNA reads TGTGCCAGCAGTCCCGCGGGGGGGCGTTCCTACGAGCAGTACTTC. It yields the protein CASSPAGGRSYEQYF. Complete variable domain (other parts from reference TRBV2 and TRBJ2-7): EPEVTQTPSHQVTQMGQEVILRCVPISNHLYFYWYRQILGQKVEFLVSFYNNEISEKSEIFDDQFSVERPDGSNFTLKIRSTKLEDSAMYFCASSPAGGRSYEQYFGPGTRLTVT.

The V call is TRBV7-2, the J call TRBJ2-5; a weak D match, TRBD1 (6 bases). Trimming pared 5 bases from V and 1 base from J, leaving 11 bases between. The CDR3 contains 14 residues. The germline V gene has CDR1 SGHTA and CDR2 FQGNSA. DNA for the CDR3: TGTGCCAGCAGCAGAGGACAGATCCAAGAGACCCAGTACTTC. Its protein product is CASSRGQIQETQYF.

The rearrangement joins TRBV19 to TRBJ1-1; 11 bases map to TRBD1. The CDR3 has 17 amino acids. Looked up from germline, CDR1 is LNHDA and CDR2 is SQIVND (reference sequence). V was pared by 2 bases and J by 2 bases, with 7 bases of the junction left unmatched. CDR3 region: CASSIPGTGGTNTEAFF. CDR3 in DNA: TGTGCCAGTAGTATACCCGGGACAGGGGGGACAAACACTGAAGCTTTCTTT. Drawing the rest from reference TRBV19 and TRBJ1-1, the complete variable domain is DGGITQSPKYLFRKEGQNVTLSCEQNLNHDAMYWYRQDPGQGLRLIYYSQIVNDFQKGDIAEGYSVSREKKESFPLTVTSAQKNPTAFYLCASSIPGTGGTNTEAFFGQGTRLTVV.

The chain recombines TRBV5-1 with TRBJ2-3; TRBD2 is a possible D gene (5 bases). There are 13 residues in the CDR3. Trimming took 3 bases from V and 5 from J, leaving 10 bases between them. Germline loops: CDR1 SGHRS, CDR2 YFSETQ. The CDR3 spells CASSSWTGDTQYF. DNA of the CDR3: TGCGCCAGCAGCTCCTGGACTGGAGATACGCAGTATTTT.

The chain uses TRBV30 and TRBJ2-1, with 10 bases lining up with TRBD2. The CDR3 has 15 residues. V gave up 5 bases and J gave up 8 bases; unmatched junction bases: 12. The germline V gene encodes CDR1 GTSNPN and CDR2 SVGIG (reference sequence). This chain's CDR3 is CAWSQPGLARDEQFF. DNA of the CDR3: TGTGCCTGGTCTCAGCCGGGACTAGCGAGAGATGAGCAGTTCTTC.

This clone came up a few times. This chain joins TRBV7-8 and TRBJ2-3; 9 nucleotides line up with TRBD2. The CDR3 covers 16 residues. The germline CDR1 and CDR2 sequences are SGHVS and FQNEAQ. With V trimmed by 2 bases and J by 3 bases, 6 bases remained unmatched. The CDR3 sequence is CASSLRPSGATDTQYF. CDR3 in DNA: TGTGCCAGCAGCTTAAGGCCTAGCGGGGCGACAGATACGCAGTATTTT.

This rearrangement joins TRBV5-6 to TRBJ1-1; the match to TRBD1 covers 8 bases. The CDR3 runs to 17 residues. The germline CDR1 and CDR2 sequences are SGHDT and YYEEEE. J gave up 1 base and V 4 bases, and 12 bases lay outside the gene matches. DNA of the CDR3: TGTGCCAGCAGCACTGACAGGGGAAGGGCTTGGAACACTGAAGCTTTCTTT. This codes for CASSTDRGRAWNTEAFF.

The chain employs TRBV4-2 and TRBJ1-4, with D possibly matching TRBD1 (6 bases). The V end was cut by 1 base, the J end by 7 bases, with 13 bases between. The CDR3 spans 15 residues. Germline lookup yields CDR1 LGHNA and CDR2 YNFKEQ. Here the CDR3 reads CASSQAGGAGEKLFF. In nucleotides, the CDR3 is TGTGCCAGCAGCCAAGCGGGGGGGGCAGGTGAAAAACTGTTTTTT.